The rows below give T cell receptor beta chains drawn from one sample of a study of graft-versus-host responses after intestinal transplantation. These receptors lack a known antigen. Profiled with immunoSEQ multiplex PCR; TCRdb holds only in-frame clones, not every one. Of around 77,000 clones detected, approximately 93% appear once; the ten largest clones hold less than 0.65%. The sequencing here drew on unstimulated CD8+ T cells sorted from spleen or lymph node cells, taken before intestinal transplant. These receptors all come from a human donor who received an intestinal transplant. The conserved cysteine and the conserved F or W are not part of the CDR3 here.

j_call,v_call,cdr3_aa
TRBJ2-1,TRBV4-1,ASSQDRLAGPNEQF
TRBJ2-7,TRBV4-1,ASSQRGAENEQY
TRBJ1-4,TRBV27,ASSFIGDNEKLF
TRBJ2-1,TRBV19,ASSIGGQGGGEQF
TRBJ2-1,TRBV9,ASSAGGEAEQF
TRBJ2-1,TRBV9,ASTGRGNNEQF
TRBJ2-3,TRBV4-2,ASSQEAGLGADTQY
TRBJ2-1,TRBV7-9,ASSSEPDLYTNNEQF
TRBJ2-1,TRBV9,ASSVSGGAQF
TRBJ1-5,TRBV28,ASSSSVVQPQH
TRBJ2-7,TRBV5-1,ASSLVGDRAHEQY
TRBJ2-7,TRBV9,ASSVAQGSYEQY
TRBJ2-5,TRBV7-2,ASSLDRASQETQY
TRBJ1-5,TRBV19,ASSSDGYSNQPQH
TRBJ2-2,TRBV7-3,ASSLENTGELF
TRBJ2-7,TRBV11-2,ASSLDWASGSFLGSYEQY
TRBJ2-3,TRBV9,ASSVGWVGSYTDTQY
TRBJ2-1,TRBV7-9,ASSPPPNEQF
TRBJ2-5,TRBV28,ASSLATLPQETQY
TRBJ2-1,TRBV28,ASSSLDSINEQF
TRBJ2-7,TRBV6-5,ASSYQGTGGEQY
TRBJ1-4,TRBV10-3,AISDQGGEKLF
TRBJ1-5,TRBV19,ASSIADRSQPQH
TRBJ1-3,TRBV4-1,ASTRDTSSGNTIY
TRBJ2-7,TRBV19,ASSIAPIGLAGDYEQY
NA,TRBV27,ASSLSLAGQGYEQY
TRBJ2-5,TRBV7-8,ASSLAPGAGETQY
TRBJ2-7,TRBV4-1,ASSPWPGLAPYEQY
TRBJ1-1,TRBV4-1,ASSLQQGFRTEAF
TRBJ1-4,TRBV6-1,ASSEAQGGGNEKLF
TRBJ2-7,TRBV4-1,ASSRIGRGEQY
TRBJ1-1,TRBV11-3,ASSLRPRGELF
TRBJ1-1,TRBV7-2,ASSLESGDTEAF
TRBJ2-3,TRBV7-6,ASSLEPLAGVLISRDTQY
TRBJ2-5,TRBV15,ATSRDEGGREETQY
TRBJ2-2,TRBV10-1,ASSDNPGELF
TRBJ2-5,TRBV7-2,ASSLQTSYETQY
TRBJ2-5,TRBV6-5,ASSSPETQY
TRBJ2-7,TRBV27,ASRTDSYEQY
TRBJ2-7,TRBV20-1,SARWGYEQY
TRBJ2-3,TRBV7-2,ASSLSTGTGGSQY
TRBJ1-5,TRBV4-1,ASSQASNSNQPQH
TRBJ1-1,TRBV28,ASSPHPWVMNTEAF
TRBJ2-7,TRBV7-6,ASSADRQEQY
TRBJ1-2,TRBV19,ASSRQGAFYGYT
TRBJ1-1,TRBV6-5,ASSYSGPSTEAF
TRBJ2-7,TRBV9,ASSPGTGAYEQY
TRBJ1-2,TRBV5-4,ASSAGQLYGYT
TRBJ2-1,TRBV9,ASSVDAGPYNEQF
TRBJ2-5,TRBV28,ASSFPLAGEFETQY
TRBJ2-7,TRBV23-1,ASSARTSGREYEQY